These T cell receptor beta chains were read from a single sample in a study of regulatory T cells in long-lasting Graves disease. TCRdb independently ran MiXCR on the multiplex PCR reads; one entry per CDR3 protein. The table has a few hundred thousand distinct CDR3 sequences, about 21% seen once. The sample here was peripheral blood mononuclear cells (PBMCs), taken when the disease was refractory, from a patient treated with antithyroid drugs. Receptors were obtained from a female donor with Graves disease. Each CDR3 is given with its conserved first and last residue. Each record gives: V gene, CDR3 protein.

TRBV6-2/TRBV6-3 CASSDGQGGPVVPQPQHF
TRBV6-1 CASSSAGRVKLFF
TRBV4-1 CASSRGTSGTPYEQYF
TRBV20-1 CSAFRRRQETQYF
TRBV28 CASKEGYAGTTPQHF
TRBV2 CASRGDRAGELFF
TRBV28 CASSFGQEETQYF
TRBV7-2 CASSLYSVGVAEAFF
TRBV12-3/TRBV12-4 CASSFREETQYF
TRBV28 CASSLSGTGRSEQYF
TRBV28 CASSLTGFYEQYF
TRBV29-1 CSVASPRGSTYEQYF
TRBV7-2 CASSASRETQYF
TRBV12-3/TRBV12-4 CASSFWSNNSPLHF
TRBV5-5 CASSQPQETQYF
TRBV6-2/TRBV6-3 CASSSGGQGRNEQFF
TRBV27 CASSGGHSGSYEQYF
TRBV5-1 CASSLETGTNQPQHF
TRBV6-1 CASSGLDSNQPQHF
TRBV20-1 CSARAEGYEQYF
TRBV2 CASSDFLNQPQHF
TRBV4-2 CASSQDAGLAGPSYEQYF
TRBV6-1 CASSESGEWQPQHF
TRBV19 CASSRWGEAEAFF
TRBV30 CAWGRYEQYF
TRBV5-1 CASSAFGTGTFGYTF
TRBV27 CASSDSGYGYTF
TRBV28 CASSLTGGEIEQCF
TRBV13 CASSNRDRYTGELFF
TRBV5-6 CASSLYRVETQYF
TRBV28 CASSGGGKGWRSYEQYF
TRBV5-1 CASSLFAASYEQYF
TRBV7-9 CASSSNSFDQPQHF
TRBV29-1 CSVGEPRGTTLREQFF
TRBV5-1 CASSPGPGQGLYEQYF
TRBV20-1 CSALGTLDTEAFF
TRBV18 CASSQTGQGFQPQHF
TRBV7-9 CASRPTGTANEQFF
TRBV29-1 CSVFRTKEAFF
TRBV2 CASSELGLAVAGELFF
TRBV27 CASGSPGQGIYEQYF
TRBV29-1 CSVDQGHGSYEQYF
TRBV4-1 CASSLGQGKRETQYF
TRBV20-1 CSARVVNYGYTF
TRBV20-1 CSARDPFGSGSGYEQYF
TRBV5-1 CASSLGTVDEKLFF
TRBV20-1 CSARGLAEAHEQYF
TRBV28 CASSLGAAAAEQFF
TRBV24-1 CATSDSGPIAKNIQYF
TRBV12-3/TRBV12-4 CASTTTFGTDTQYF
TRBV12-3/TRBV12-4 CASSSTPGFGSYEQYF
TRBV10-2 CASRPHTKGEKLFF